This paragraph reports one T cell receptor (beta chain). As yet, its antigen is unknown. The CDR3 is 14 residues long. Germline V gene sequence: CDR1 SGHTA, CDR2 FQGNSA. V was cut by 0 bases and J by 3 bases, with 8 bases left in between. This sample was included in a study of T cells in Graves' hyperthyroidism and ophthalmopathy. Findings and limits, study-wide: Most clonotypes that expanded in the thyroid above 0.001 also showed up in blood.

RNA transcripts provided the source from which TCR beta CDR3 regions were amplified. The HTBI primer set was used in a first-round RT-PCR of the TCR CDR3. MiXCR, run by TCRdb on the multiplex PCR reads, gives a single entry per CDR3 protein. This table has more than 500,000 distinct CDR3 sequences, 40% to 55% appearing once. The rearrangement uses TRBV7-2 and TRBJ2-5, with D uncertain. Sequenced sample: peripheral blood or thyroid tissue (not recorded which). This receptor was obtained from an adult woman with Graves' disease, either hyperthyroidism or ophthalmopathy (not recorded which). The CDR3 loop is CASSLAQWKETQYF. DNA of the CDR3: TGTGCCAGCAGCTTAGCGCAATGGAAAGAGACCCAGTACTTC.